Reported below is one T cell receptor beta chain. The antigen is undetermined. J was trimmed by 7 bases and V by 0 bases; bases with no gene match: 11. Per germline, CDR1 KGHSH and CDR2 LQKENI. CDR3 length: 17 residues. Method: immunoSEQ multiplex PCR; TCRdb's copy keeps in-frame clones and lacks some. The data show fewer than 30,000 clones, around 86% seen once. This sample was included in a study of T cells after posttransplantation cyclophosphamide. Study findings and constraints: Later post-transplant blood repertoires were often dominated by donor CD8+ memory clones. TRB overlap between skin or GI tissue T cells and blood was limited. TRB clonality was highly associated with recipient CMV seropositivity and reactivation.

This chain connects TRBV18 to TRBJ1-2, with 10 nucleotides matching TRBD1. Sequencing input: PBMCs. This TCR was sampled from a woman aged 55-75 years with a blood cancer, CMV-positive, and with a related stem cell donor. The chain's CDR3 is CASSPPGTGQGVRGYTF. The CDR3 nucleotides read TGTGCCAGCTCACCACCGGGGACCGGACAGGGGGTTCGTGGCTACACCTTC.